A single sample gave rise to the 9 T cell receptor beta chains below, sequenced in a study of quantifying T cell responses using KT2 cells. Across the whole study: cDNA was made from DNase-treated RNA using alpha and beta constant primers.

The cDNA 3' end received a ligated oligonucleotide with a UMI. The first PCR ran roughly 4 cycles with an equimolar RC1.1 and RC1.2 beta primer mix. TCRdb independently ran MiXCR on the UMI-ligation and nested PCR reads; one entry per CDR3 protein. The sample lists about 33,000 distinct CDR3 sequences; 9% to 12% were seen once. The source material was PBMCs spiked with cells of the T cell clone KT2. These receptors were collected from a human donor.

The J gene is TRBJ2-1, the V gene TRBV7-9; possible D gene TRBD2, 6 bases. CDR3 length equals 12 residues. Trimming took off 5 bases at V and 5 bases at J, with 7 bases between the two ends. Germline V CDR1 and CDR2: SEHNR, FQNEAQ (reference sequence). CDR3 sequence reads: CASSAGNNEQFF. In DNA, the CDR3 is TGTGCCAGCAGCGCGGGAAACAATGAGCAGTTCTTC.

This clonotype was observed a few times. This sequence joins TRBV7-9 and TRBJ2-3; D may be TRBD1 (5 bases). This CDR3 has 15 amino acids. Germline V gives CDR1 SEHNR, CDR2 FQNEAQ (reference sequence). V was clipped by 5 bases and J by 0 bases, with 12 bases between them. The CDR3 here is CASSHRQFSTDTQYF. CDR3 nucleotide sequence: TGTGCCAGCAGCCACAGACAGTTTAGCACAGATACGCAGTATTTT.

The sample holds a few counts of this clonotype. This chain joins TRBV11-2 and TRBJ1-1, with D uncertain. This CDR3 is 14 amino acids long. V gave up 2 bases and J gave up 0 bases, with 7 bases separating them. Germline V gives CDR1 SGHAT, CDR2 FQNNGV. In DNA form, the CDR3 reads TGTGCCAGCAGCTTAAAGGCTTTGAACACTGAAGCTTTCTTT. It encodes CASSLKALNTEAFF.

V is TRBV20-1 and J is TRBJ1-6; D possibly corresponds to TRBD1 (6 bases). The CDR3 has 15 amino acids. Trimming cost V 6 bases and J 0 bases, with 12 bases left between them. Germline values: CDR1 DFQATT, CDR2 SNEGSKA (reference sequence). CDR3 in amino acids: CSADSRSSYNSPLHF. The CDR3 DNA sequence: TGCAGTGCGGACAGTAGGAGCTCCTATAATTCACCCCTCCACTTT.

V usage is TRBV7-2 and J usage is TRBJ2-2, with no clear D. This CDR3 spans 13 amino acids. V lost 1 base to trimming and J lost 5 bases, with 5 bases between them. Germline V gene data show CDR1 as SGHTA and CDR2 as FQGNSA. CDR3 bases: TGTGCCAGCAGCTTAGTTAGAACCGGGGAGCTGTTTTTT. Its protein is CASSLVRTGELFF.

This clonotype has only a few counts. The CDR3 region is CASSLPTETYEQYF. Written as DNA, the CDR3 is TGCGCCAGCAGCCTACCGACGGAAACCTACGAGCAGTACTTC. The J gene is TRBJ2-7, the V gene TRBV5-1; unclear D gene. In germline, CDR1 is SGHRS, CDR2 YFSETQ. Trimming pared 4 bases from V and 2 bases from J, leaving 13 bases between. The CDR3 extends over 14 amino acids.

This clonotype was seen a handful of times. This chain links TRBV19 with TRBJ2-2; 7 bases agree with TRBD1. The germline gives CDR1 LNHDA, CDR2 SQIVND (reference sequence). The V gene end was trimmed by 5 bases and the J gene end by 4 bases; junction bases not matched to a gene: 10. The CDR3 has 16 amino acids. CDR3 residues: CASSFIDRDFTGELFF. The CDR3, as DNA: TGTGCCAGTAGTTTCATAGACAGGGATTTCACCGGGGAGCTGTTTTTT.

This clonotype was detected only a few times. The chain couples TRBV7-9 to TRBJ2-2, with D tentatively TRBD2 (6 bases). Per germline, CDR1 SEHNR and CDR2 FQNEAQ (reference sequence). Between the trimmed V and J ends, which lost 0 bases and 5 bases, there was a span of 13 bases. This CDR3 has 16 amino acids. The CDR3 spells CASSLARDSRTGELFF. CDR3 coding DNA: TGTGCCAGCAGCTTAGCCCGGGACTCTCGTACCGGGGAGCTGTTTTTT.

This clonotype was seen many times. The chain recombines TRBV7-9 with TRBJ2-7; D unresolved. The length of the CDR3 is 14 residues. Germline assignment: CDR1 SEHNR and CDR2 FQNEAQ (reference sequence). V lost 1 base and J 2 bases, leaving 9 bases between the germline ends. In DNA, the CDR3 is TGTGCCAGCAGCTTAGGTAGAGCAACCTACGAGCAGTACTTC. Its translation is CASSLGRATYEQYF.